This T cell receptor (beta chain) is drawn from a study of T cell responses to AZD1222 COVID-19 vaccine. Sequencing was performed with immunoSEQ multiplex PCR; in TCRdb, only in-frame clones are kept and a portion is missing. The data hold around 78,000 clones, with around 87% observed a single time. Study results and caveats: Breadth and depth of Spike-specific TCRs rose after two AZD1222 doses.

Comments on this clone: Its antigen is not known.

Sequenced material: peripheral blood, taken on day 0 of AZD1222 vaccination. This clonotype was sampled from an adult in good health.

This chain's CDR3 is CASSLRLGNSLGYTF. Written as DNA, the CDR3 is TGTGCCAGCAGCTTGAGGCTGGGAAACTCCTTGGGCTACACCTTC. The rearrangement uses TRBV7-2 and TRBJ1-2; D call uncertain. The germline V gene encodes CDR1 SGHTA and CDR2 FQGNSA. The germline V and J ends were trimmed by 3 bases and 8 bases, with 19 bases remaining between them. The CDR3 is made up of 15 amino acids.